Below are 29 T cell receptor beta chains sequenced from a single sample in a study of regulatory T cells in long-lasting Graves disease listed by TCRdb under 2021. This specimen's time point label, interpreted: persistent/refractory GD, antithyroid drugs over 5 years with positive TRAb. RNA was extracted from PBMCs in TRIzol for both TCR sequencing and RNA sequencing. The library was generated by multiplex PCR. Sequencing used an Illumina HiSeq 4000. TCR beta libraries were built with iRepertoire HTBI primers and Arm-PCR amplification of CDR3 regions. TCRdb took the public reads, trimmed them with fastp at Q25, ran MiXCR for clone calling and kept in-frame beta chains. Each record represents a unique CDR3 protein, reported with the most common genes and DNA among its rows. The sample yields more than 350,000 distinct CDR3 sequences; around 20% were counted once. The top ten hold over 11% of the sample.

The sample was peripheral blood mononuclear cells (PBMCs), taken when the disease was refractory, from a patient treated with antithyroid drugs. The receptors originated from a female donor with Graves disease.

Worth noting for this clonotype: A read error may explain this, as a much larger clone is one base away. The chain joins TRBV6-2 or TRBV6-3 to TRBJ2-7; 8 bases are a match to TRBD2. The CDR3 sequence is 17 residues long. V shed 5 bases and J 2 bases; nucleotides not matched to a gene: 14. Germline values: CDR1 MNHEY, CDR2 SVGEGT. This chain's CDR3 is CASSERLTTSAPYEQYF. CDR3 sequence (DNA): TGTGCCAGCAGTGAAAGGTTGACGACTAGCGCACCCTACGAGCAGTACTTC.

This sequence joins TRBV7-3 and TRBJ2-5, with 8 bases matching TRBD1. After removal of 5 bases from V and 7 bases from J, the junction contained 6 bases not matched to a gene. The CDR3 is 13 residues long. The germline CDR1 and CDR2 sequences are SGHTA and FQGTGA. CDR3 sequence reads: CASSTKQGGTQYF. The CDR3 nucleotides read TGTGCCAGCAGCACCAAACAGGGGGGGACCCAGTACTTC.

This clonotype showed up just a few times. The J gene is TRBJ2-2, the V gene TRBV11-2; TRBD2 matches 9 bases. V shed 0 bases, J shed 4 bases, and the junction held 6 bases outside the gene matches. The germline V gene encodes CDR1 SGHAT and CDR2 FQNNGV. This CDR3 spans 17 amino acids. CDR3 loop: CASSLDRFSGSTGELFF. CDR3 DNA: TGTGCCAGCAGCTTAGATCGGTTTAGCGGGAGCACCGGGGAGCTGTTTTTT.

This clonotype was observed many times. This chain joins TRBV27 and TRBJ1-1; D gene uncertain. Germline-derived CDR1 and CDR2 are MNHEY and SMNVEV (reference sequence). Trimming pared 10 bases from V and 1 base from J, leaving 7 bases between. The length of the CDR3 is 11 residues. CDR3 protein: CATAANTEAFF. CDR3 nucleotides: TGTGCCACGGCGGCGAACACTGAAGCTTTCTTT.

This clonotype was found many times. CDR3 loop: CASSEETGGAVGEQYF. The CDR3 nucleotides read TGTGCCAGCAGTGAAGAGACAGGGGGCGCAGTAGGCGAGCAGTACTTC. This chain connects TRBV2 to TRBJ2-7, with 10 bases that match TRBD1. Per germline, CDR1 SNHLY and CDR2 FYNNEI. J lost 6 bases, V lost 1 base, and 9 bases had no gene match. This CDR3 is 16 amino acids long.

This clonotype was observed many times. V usage is TRBV2 and J usage is TRBJ2-2; 15 bases map to TRBD2. J was trimmed by 2 bases and V by 7 bases; bases with no gene match: 5. The CDR3 loop spans 17 amino acids. Germline loops: CDR1 SNHLY, CDR2 FYNNEI. The CDR3 nucleotides are TGTGCCAGCACCGGGACTAGCGGGAGGCCCAACACCGGGGAGCTGTTTTTT. Translating gives CASTGTSGRPNTGELFF. The variable domain in full, completed from reference TRBV2 and TRBJ2-2, reads EPEVTQTPSHQVTQMGQEVILRCVPISNHLYFYWYRQILGQKVEFLVSFYNNEISEKSEIFDDQFSVERPDGSNFTLKIRSTKLEDSAMYFCASTGTSGRPNTGELFFGEGSRLTVL.

This clonotype was seen more than once but under ten times. This rearrangement joins TRBV15 to TRBJ2-7; weak D call: TRBD1 (6 bases). Germline V gene sequence: CDR1 LNHNV, CDR2 YYDKDF (reference sequence). Trimming removed 3 bases at V and 3 bases at J, with 12 bases between. CDR3 length: 14 amino acids. The CDR3 loop reads CATSSPGQDYEQYF. The CDR3 DNA reads as TGTGCCACCAGCAGCCCGGGACAAGACTACGAGCAGTACTTC.

This clonotype was seen many times. The gene calls are TRBV29-1 and TRBJ1-2; D remains ambiguous. V lost 2 bases, J lost 3 bases, and 22 bases lay in between. The CDR3 has 17 amino acids. From germline, CDR1 is SQVTM and CDR2 ANQGSEA. The CDR3: CSVELAGLSGGYYGYTF. CDR3 sequence (DNA): TGCAGCGTTGAATTGGCCGGATTATCCGGTGGGTACTATGGCTACACCTTC.

The sample holds many counts of this clonotype. The V and J genes are TRBV6-1 and TRBJ1-2; a weak D match, TRBD1 (5 bases). Trimming took off 3 bases at V and 4 bases at J, with 21 bases between the two ends. The CDR3 is 17 amino acids. Germline V gene lookup returns CDR1 MNHNS and CDR2 SASEGT. The CDR3 spells CASSDSGAGGLFYGYTF. The CDR3 DNA reads TGTGCCAGCAGTGATTCGGGTGCGGGGGGACTGTTCTATGGCTACACCTTC.

There are many counts of this clonotype. This chain connects TRBV6-9 to TRBJ2-5; D may correspond to TRBD1 or TRBD2 (5 bases each). The CDR3 sequence is 15 residues long. Trimming took 3 bases from V and 4 from J, leaving 15 bases between them. The germline V gene encodes CDR1 MNHGY and CDR2 SVAAGI. The CDR3 is CASSYSGTLGETQYF. The CDR3 DNA follows: TGTGCCAGCAGTTACTCAGGGACCTTAGGAGAGACCCAGTACTTC.

The gene calls are TRBV7-8 and TRBJ1-2; D unresolved. CDR1 is SGHVS, CDR2 FQNEAQ, per germline. V was cut by 5 bases and J by 7 bases, with 8 bases left in between. The CDR3 covers 11 residues. CDR3 bases: TGTGCCAGCAGCACTCGGGGTGGCTACACCTTC. This codes for CASSTRGGYTF.

This clonotype was counted at least ten times. The CDR3 bases are TGTGCCAGCAGTCCGAACAGGGGGAAGGACACTGAAGCTTTCTTT. Translating gives CASSPNRGKDTEAFF. The chain recombines TRBV6-1 with TRBJ1-1; 8 nucleotides line up with TRBD1. Losses at the gene ends were 5 bases for V and 3 bases for J; bases not matched to a gene: 8. The CDR3 has 15 residues. Per the germline V gene, CDR1 is MNHNS and CDR2 is SASEGT.

This clonotype showed up many times. The V gene is TRBV18, the J gene TRBJ1-1; D remains unclear. The V gene lost 3 bases and the J gene lost 1 base, with 6 bases spanning the gap. The CDR3 is made up of 13 amino acids. Germline loops: CDR1 KGHSH, CDR2 LQKENI. CDR3: CASSPTPNTEAFF. Written as DNA, the CDR3 is TGTGCCAGCTCACCTACCCCGAACACTGAAGCTTTCTTT.

This clonotype has a count of ten or more. V gene TRBV2 combines with J gene TRBJ1-1; 8 bases agree with TRBD1. Germline V gives CDR1 SNHLY, CDR2 FYNNEI. The CDR3 loop spans 14 amino acids. V was clipped by 4 bases and J by 4 bases; unmatched bases: 5. The CDR3 sequence is CASSGTGIATEAFF. The CDR3 nucleotides read TGTGCCAGCAGTGGGACAGGGATTGCCACTGAAGCTTTCTTT. The full variable domain, its missing parts supplied by reference TRBV2 and TRBJ1-1, is EPEVTQTPSHQVTQMGQEVILRCVPISNHLYFYWYRQILGQKVEFLVSFYNNEISEKSEIFDDQFSVERPDGSNFTLKIRSTKLEDSAMYFCASSGTGIATEAFFGQGTRLTVV.

J is TRBJ2-3 and V is TRBV20-1; TRBD2 matches 7 bases. CDR1 is DFQATT and CDR2 is SNEGSKA in the germline V gene (reference sequence). The length of the CDR3 is 16 residues. Germline trimming cut 0 bases from V and 2 bases from J; bases unmatched to any gene: 8. The CDR3 DNA is TGCAGTGCTAGAGATGTCCTAGCGGAGAACACAGATACGCAGTATTTT. Protein sequence: CSARDVLAENTDTQYF.

In the case of this clonotype: A much bigger clone sits one base away, suggesting this may be a read error. V usage is TRBV6-2 or TRBV6-3 and J usage is TRBJ1-2, with 7 positions matching TRBD1. V shed 10 bases, J shed 0 bases, and the junction held 17 bases outside the gene matches. CDR1 MNHEY and CDR2 SVGEGT come from the germline V gene. The CDR3 has 17 residues. The CDR3 DNA reads as TGTGCCACCTCCCGGGGCGGGGACAGCCTAGCTAACTATGGCTACACCTTC. Amino acids: CATSRGGDSLANYGYTF.

This clonotype was observed at least ten times. One junction end does not reproduce the germline sequence, and a read error may be involved. DNA for the CDR3: TGCAGCGTAGAAGGGGGCTCGGTCTATCAAGAGACCCAGTACTTC. It specifies CSVEGGSVYQETQYF. This chain uses TRBV29-1 with TRBJ2-5, with 7 positions matching TRBD1. Per germline, CDR1 SQVTM and CDR2 ANQGSEA. The CDR3 has 15 residues.

V is TRBV5-1 and J is TRBJ2-3; 9 bases align to TRBD2. The CDR3 spans 16 residues. Per the germline V gene, CDR1 is SGHRS and CDR2 is YFSETQ. With 0 bases clipped from V and 0 bases from J, the junction kept 2 bases outside the gene matches. CDR3 region: CASSLASGVSTDTQYF. The CDR3 region has the DNA TGCGCCAGCAGCTTGGCTAGCGGGGTTAGCACAGATACGCAGTATTTT.

V gene TRBV7-9 combines with J gene TRBJ2-7; TRBD2 is a possible D gene (6 bases). V lost 8 bases and J lost 3, with 20 bases in between. Germline-derived CDR1 and CDR2 are SEHNR and FQNEAQ (reference sequence). CDR3 length: 15 residues. This CDR3 is CASDSGEGLLYEQYF. The CDR3, as DNA: TGTGCCAGCGACTCGGGAGAGGGGTTACTCTACGAGCAGTACTTC.

The V gene is TRBV7-9, the J gene TRBJ1-5, with TRBD1 matching over 9 bases. CDR3 length: 15 residues. V was clipped by 6 bases and J by 1 base; unmatched bases: 4. From germline, CDR1 is SEHNR and CDR2 FQNEAQ (reference sequence). The CDR3 region has the DNA TGTGCCAGCAGTTCCGGGACAGGGAGCAATCAGCCCCAGCATTTT. Translation: CASSSGTGSNQPQHF.

The rearrangement joins TRBV28 to TRBJ2-3; the D gene is possibly TRBD2 (5 bases). Between the trimmed V and J ends, which lost 7 bases and 7 bases, there was a span of 18 bases. Germline V gene sequence: CDR1 MDHEN, CDR2 SYDVKM. This CDR3 contains 14 residues. CDR3 loop: CASTETNSGNTQYF. The CDR3 DNA reads TGTGCCAGCACTGAGACCAATTCGGGGAATACGCAGTATTTT.

This clonotype occurred many times. The V gene is TRBV28, the J gene TRBJ2-4; 7 bases align to TRBD2. The CDR3 runs 14 residues. Looked up from germline, CDR1 is MDHEN and CDR2 is SYDVKM. The trim removed 7 bases at V and 1 base at J, leaving 4 bases unmatched. DNA of the CDR3: TGTGCCAGCACGGGGGAGGGGGCCAAAAACATTCAGTACTTC. Translating it yields CASTGEGAKNIQYF.

This clonotype was seen at least ten times. The rearrangement uses TRBV28 and TRBJ1-1; weak D call: TRBD1 (5 bases). V lost 5 bases, J lost 0 bases, and 13 bases lay in between. The CDR3 runs 15 residues. Germline CDR1 and CDR2: MDHEN and SYDVKM. Here the CDR3 DNA reads TGTGCCAGCAGTCCTGGTGACAGACTGAACACTGAAGCTTTCTTT. Its protein is CASSPGDRLNTEAFF. The whole variable domain, remainder taken from reference TRBV28 and TRBJ1-1, is DVKVTQSSRYLVKRTGEKVFLECVQDMDHENMFWYRQDPGLGLRLIYFSYDVKMKEKGDIPEGYSVSREKKERFSLILESASTNQTSMYLCASSPGDRLNTEAFFGQGTRLTVV.

The sample holds a few counts of this clonotype. The V call is TRBV20-1, the J call TRBJ1-1; 7 nucleotides agree with TRBD1. Germline V lookup: CDR1 DFQATT, CDR2 SNEGSKA (reference sequence). With 5 bases clipped from V and 10 bases from J, the junction kept 13 bases outside the gene matches. This CDR3 is 13 amino acids long. CDR3 sequence reads: CSADRAEVQGAFF. The CDR3 DNA reads TGCAGTGCTGACAGGGCGGAGGTACAGGGAGCTTTCTTT.

This clonotype turned up a few times. The chain combines TRBV19 with TRBJ1-2, with a tentative D call TRBD1 (5 bases). CDR1 is LNHDA, CDR2 SQIVND, per germline (reference sequence). Trimming shortened V by 3 bases and J by 6 bases, and 17 bases separated the two germline ends. The CDR3 contains 15 residues. CDR3 amino acids: CASSIALGHFDGYTF. CDR3 DNA sequence: TGTGCCAGTAGTATCGCTTTAGGACATTTCGATGGCTACACCTTC. The full variable domain, rest sourced from reference TRBV19 and TRBJ1-2, is DGGITQSPKYLFRKEGQNVTLSCEQNLNHDAMYWYRQDPGQGLRLIYYSQIVNDFQKGDIAEGYSVSREKKESFPLTVTSAQKNPTAFYLCASSIALGHFDGYTFGSGTRLTVV.

Comment on this clonotype: A read error may produce the germline difference seen at one junction end. The chain uses TRBV27 and TRBJ2-2; unclear D gene. This CDR3 is 10 amino acids long. Germline V gene lookup returns CDR1 MNHEY and CDR2 SMNVEV (reference sequence). CDR3 DNA: TGTGCCGGCAGAGCCGGGGAGCTGTTTTTT. It is translated as CAGRAGELFF.

This clonotype has a count of ten or more. The chain is built from TRBV28 and TRBJ2-5; tentatively, D is TRBD1 (5 bases). Between the trimmed V and J ends, which lost 8 bases and 2 bases, there was a span of 15 bases. The length of the CDR3 is 14 residues. CDR1 is MDHEN and CDR2 is SYDVKM in the germline V gene. The CDR3 nucleotides read TGTGCCAGCCAAGTCCAGGGTCGTCAAGAGACCCAGTACTTC. The encoded protein is CASQVQGRQETQYF.

This clonotype was seen a single time. This chain connects TRBV6-8 to TRBJ1-6; D is ambiguous. The CDR3 is made up of 14 amino acids. Trimming left V 6 bases short and J 6 bases short, with 12 bases between. The germline V gene has CDR1 MNHGY and CDR2 SAAAGT. The CDR3 region has the DNA TGTGCCAGCAGCATTGCGTCGGTTAATTCACCCCTCCACTTT. Protein: CASSIASVNSPLHF.

Here the CDR3 DNA reads TGCAGCGCCACAGGGATCGATACCGGGGAGCTGTTTTTT. Amino acids: CSATGIDTGELFF. The rearrangement joins TRBV29-1 to TRBJ2-2, with D possibly TRBD1 on 6 matching bases. Germline CDR1 SQVTM, CDR2 ANQGSEA. The CDR3 spans 13 residues. The V end was cut by 7 bases, the J end by 5 bases, with 14 bases between.